The source of this TCR beta chain is a study of T-cell memory formation after mild COVID-19. General study points: Day 37-peaking second-wave clones had unconfirmed SARS-CoV-2 specificity.

With regard to this clonotype: Its specificity is not known.

It was 5'RACE with constant-segment primers that produced the TCR alpha and TCR beta cDNA libraries, which carried sample barcodes and UMIs. MiXCR, applied by TCRdb to the 5' RACE reads, yields one record per CDR3 protein. The sample lists more than 250,000 distinct CDR3 sequences, 15% to 20% seen once, with 23% in the top ten. CDR3 size: 16 residues. Germline V lookup: CDR1 MGHRA, CDR2 YSYEKL. After removal of 1 base from V and 4 bases from J, the junction contained 3 bases not matched to a gene. The TCR originated in a man aged 18 to 35 who had mild COVID-19 (a few samples of this study predate the infection). Cell type and time point are not known. The sample was PBMCs or a T cell subset sorted from them (not recorded which). The chain employs TRBV4-1 and TRBJ2-5; 13 nucleotides line up with TRBD2. CDR3 loop: CASSQGLAGGGETQYF. In DNA, the CDR3 is TGCGCCAGCAGCCAAGGACTAGCGGGGGGTGGAGAGACCCAGTACTTC.